A single sample is the source of the 20 T cell receptor beta chains below, sequenced in a study of cytomegalovirus exposure and HLA in healthy donors. This PCR relied on a set of 60 Vbeta primers and 13 Jbeta primers. Assay: immunoSEQ multiplex PCR; the TCRdb copy retains only in-frame clones and omits some. The table has roughly 190,000 clones, more than 75% seen once. The sample was PBMCs. These receptors were collected from a woman between 25 and 40 years old in good health and CMV-seropositive.

CDR3 sequence reads: CAWARLHAEAFF. CDR3 DNA sequence: TGTGCCTGGGCTAGATTGCACGCTGAAGCTTTCTTT. The chain couples TRBV30 to TRBJ1-1; D gene unclear. Germline V gives CDR1 GTSNPN, CDR2 SVGIG (reference sequence). This CDR3 comprises 12 residues. The V end was cut by 5 bases, the J end by 6 bases, with 13 bases between.

The gene calls are TRBV19 and TRBJ2-7, with 8 bases that match TRBD2. J was trimmed by 2 bases and V by 1 base; bases with no gene match: 4. Germline V gives CDR1 LNHDA, CDR2 SQIVND (reference sequence). This CDR3 comprises 15 residues. CDR3 DNA: TGTGCCAGTAGTATAGCGGATAGCGGGACCTACGAGCAGTACTTC. Translated: CASSIADSGTYEQYF.

The CDR3 DNA follows: TGTGCCAGTAGGACGACAGGGTCCGCTGGTGAGACCCAGTACTTC. Translation gives CASRTTGSAGETQYF. The chain uses TRBV19 and TRBJ2-5; TRBD1 matches at 7 bases. Per the germline V gene, CDR1 is LNHDA and CDR2 is SQIVND (reference sequence). This CDR3 comprises 15 residues. After removal of 6 bases from V and 5 bases from J, the junction contained 12 bases not matched to a gene.

A single count supports this clone. Distinct nucleotide sequences in the sample also encode this CDR3. CDR3 bases: TGTGCCAGCAGTTTGGGGCCCGGGGAGCTGTTTTTT. Translated: CASSLGPGELFF. The J gene is TRBJ2-2, the V gene TRBV27; tentative D call: TRBD1 (5 bases). CDR3 size: 12 residues. Trimming left V 3 bases short and J 6 bases short, with 5 bases between. Germline values: CDR1 MNHEY, CDR2 SMNVEV (reference sequence).

V and J are TRBV28 and TRBJ2-7; 11 nucleotides match TRBD1. The CDR3 consists of 15 residues. Germline V gene lookup returns CDR1 MDHEN and CDR2 SYDVKM. Trimming removed 5 bases from V and 3 bases from J; junction bases left unmatched: 6. CDR3 DNA: TGTGCCAGCAGTCTACTGGACAGGGGGCTCTACGAGCAGTACTTC. Translation gives CASSLLDRGLYEQYF.

Written as DNA, the CDR3 is TGTGCCAGCAGCTCGACACCCCCGGGACTAGCGGTCGGGGAGCTGTTTTTT. Amino acids: CASSSTPPGLAVGELFF. The J gene is TRBJ2-2, the V gene TRBV11-2; 11 bases align to TRBD2. This CDR3 contains 17 residues. Germline V gives CDR1 SGHAT, CDR2 FQNNGV. J gave up 7 bases and V 4 bases, and 11 bases lay outside the gene matches. Looking up the rest from reference TRBV11-2 and TRBJ2-2 gives the full variable domain: EAGVAQSPRYKIIEKRQSVAFWCNPISGHATLYWYQQILGQGPKLLIQFQNNGVVDDSQLPKDRFSAERLKGVDSTLKIQPAKLEDSAVYLCASSSTPPGLAVGELFFGEGSRLTVL.

The genes are TRBV19 and TRBJ2-5; 9 nucleotides match TRBD2. Germline lookup yields CDR1 LNHDA and CDR2 SQIVND (reference sequence). V lost 2 bases to trimming and J lost 4 bases; unmatched junction nucleotides: 2. The CDR3 loop spans 14 amino acids. The CDR3 region is CASSISGRRETQYF. The CDR3 region has the DNA TGTGCCAGTAGTATAAGCGGGAGGCGAGAGACCCAGTACTTC.

V gene TRBV12-5 combines with J gene TRBJ1-5; weak D call: TRBD1 (6 bases). V was pared by 3 bases and J by 0 bases, with 24 bases between. This CDR3 contains 20 residues. Per the germline V gene, CDR1 is LGHNT and CDR2 is FRNRAP. The CDR3 spells CASGLDYGTPRSYSNQPQHF. The CDR3 DNA sequence: TGTGCTAGTGGTTTAGATTACGGGACACCTCGATCCTATAGCAATCAGCCCCAGCATTTT.

This rearrangement joins TRBV7-3 to TRBJ2-3, with 8 bases lining up with TRBD2. Losses at the gene ends were 5 bases for V and 6 bases for J; bases not matched to a gene: 10. Germline values: CDR1 SGHTA, CDR2 FQGTGA. The CDR3 runs 15 residues. DNA for the CDR3: TGTGCCAGCAGCGAGGCCGGGGGGGCAGCGGATACGCAGTATTTT. This sequence encodes CASSEAGGAADTQYF.

The genes are TRBV9 and TRBJ2-2, with TRBD2 matching 13 bases. The length of the CDR3 is 16 residues. The J segment lost 5 bases and the V segment lost 3 bases, leaving 4 bases of the junction unmatched. Germline V gene lookup returns CDR1 SGDLS and CDR2 YYNGEE. Here the CDR3 DNA reads TGTGCCAGCAGCGGGCGGGGACTAGCGGGAACCGGGGAGCTGTTTTTT. This codes for CASSGRGLAGTGELFF.

This chain links TRBV6-1 with TRBJ2-3, with D unclear. This CDR3 region has 15 residues. The V gene's germline CDR1 is MNHNS and CDR2 SASEGT. V lost 4 bases to trimming and J lost 5 bases, with 16 bases between them. CDR3 sequence (DNA): TGTGCCAGCAGTGCGGCCCGAGGTCCCAGAGATACGCAGTATTTT. It translates to CASSAARGPRDTQYF.

This sequence joins TRBV4-1 and TRBJ2-7; D perhaps matches TRBD2 (6 bases). Germline CDR1 MGHRA, CDR2 YSYEKL. V was pared by 1 base and J by 6 bases, with 22 bases between. CDR3 length: 17 amino acids. The CDR3 loop is CASSQGGVAGRRGEQYF. The CDR3 nucleotides are TGCGCCAGCAGCCAAGGGGGGGTCGCAGGAAGAAGGGGCGAGCAGTACTTC.

The chain joins TRBV4-1 to TRBJ2-3; a weak D match, TRBD2 (6 bases). The V end was cut by 5 bases, the J end by 2 bases, with 20 bases between. This CDR3 is 17 amino acids long. Looked up from germline, CDR1 is MGHRA and CDR2 is YSYEKL. CDR3: CASSSPGTQRFTDTQYF. CDR3 DNA sequence: TGCGCCAGCAGCTCACCCGGGACTCAGAGATTCACAGATACGCAGTATTTT.

The chain is built from TRBV7-6 and TRBJ1-2; no definite D call. The V end was cut by 4 bases, the J end by 7 bases, with 19 bases between. In germline, CDR1 is SGHVS, CDR2 FNYEAQ. CDR3 length: 15 residues. CDR3 protein: CASSSETQKGGGYTF. The CDR3, as DNA: TGTGCCAGCAGCTCAGAGACCCAAAAGGGAGGTGGCTACACCTTC.

The rearrangement links TRBV6-5 to TRBJ2-2; a weak D match, TRBD1 (6 bases). Trimming cost V 6 bases and J 6 bases, with 11 bases left between them. The CDR3 covers 13 residues. Germline CDR1 MNHEY, CDR2 SVGAGI. The chain's CDR3 is CASRRQVAGELFF. The CDR3 DNA is TGTGCCAGCAGACGACAGGTAGCCGGGGAGCTGTTTTTT.

CDR3 nucleotide sequence: TGTGCCAGCAGTTTAATGGGACAGGGGTCTTATCAGATCGGCTACACCTTC. This sequence encodes CASSLMGQGSYQIGYTF. This chain links TRBV28 with TRBJ1-2; 10 bases match TRBD1. J was trimmed by 8 bases and V by 2 bases; bases with no gene match: 14. The CDR3 sequence is 17 residues long. Looked up from germline, CDR1 is MDHEN and CDR2 is SYDVKM.

This chain connects TRBV30 to TRBJ2-7; D is unresolved. The CDR3 consists of 13 residues. Germline CDR1 GTSNPN, CDR2 SVGIG (reference sequence). V was shortened by 0 bases and J by 5 bases, with 11 bases between the two germline ends. CDR3 protein: CAWSVIRLDEQYF. The CDR3 nucleotides read TGTGCCTGGAGTGTAATCAGGTTAGACGAGCAGTACTTC.

Points on this clone: This CDR3 is also generated by other DNA sequences in the sample. The V gene is TRBV6-5, the J gene TRBJ2-7; D not resolved. The ends were cut back, 6 bases at V and 3 bases at J, with 9 bases in the middle. Germline lookup yields CDR1 MNHEY and CDR2 SVGAGI. The CDR3 runs to 12 residues. In nucleotides, the CDR3 is TGTGCCAGCAGCCGGGTAGGCTACGAGCAGTACTTC. It specifies CASSRVGYEQYF.

The V and J genes are TRBV28 and TRBJ1-3; 7 nucleotides agree with TRBD1. V lost 4 bases and J lost 0; bases outside the gene matches: 3. In germline, CDR1 is MDHEN, CDR2 SYDVKM. The CDR3 sequence is 15 residues long. In nucleotides, the CDR3 is TGTGCCAGCAGTTCCTGGACAGGCTCTGGAAACACCATATATTTT. It yields the protein CASSSWTGSGNTIYF.

The CDR3 sequence: CASSQVGRNSYNEQFF. The CDR3 DNA reads TGTGCCAGCAGCCAAGTGGGCAGAAACTCCTACAATGAGCAGTTCTTC. The chain recombines TRBV14 with TRBJ2-1; D not resolved. The CDR3 consists of 16 residues. The V and J ends lost 1 base and 0 bases respectively, with 10 bases between them. CDR1 and CDR2 (germline): SGHDN, FVKESK.